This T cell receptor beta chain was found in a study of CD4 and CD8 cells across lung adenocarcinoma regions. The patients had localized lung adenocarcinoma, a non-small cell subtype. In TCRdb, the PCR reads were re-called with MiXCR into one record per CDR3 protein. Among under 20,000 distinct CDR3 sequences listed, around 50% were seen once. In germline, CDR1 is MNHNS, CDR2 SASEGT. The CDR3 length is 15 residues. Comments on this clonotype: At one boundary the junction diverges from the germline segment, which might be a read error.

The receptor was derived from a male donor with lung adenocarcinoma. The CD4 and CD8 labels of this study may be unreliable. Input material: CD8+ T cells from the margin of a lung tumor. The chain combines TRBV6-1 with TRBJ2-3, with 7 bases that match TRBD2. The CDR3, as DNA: TGTGCCAGCACCTGGGCTAGCGGACCCACAGATATGCAGTATTTC. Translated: CASTWASGPTDMQYF.